These 8 T cell receptor beta chains were sequenced from one sample in a study of blood T cell repertoires in COVID-19. Using immunoSEQ multiplex PCR, the repertoire was profiled, and TCRdb retains in-frame clones only, with some absent. The sample consists of about 41,000 clones, approximately 87% of them appearing once. The sample was peripheral blood. Receptors originate from a man aged 35-49 years with COVID-19, enrolled during active disease.

The chain couples TRBV19 to TRBJ1-5; D is perhaps TRBD1 (6 bases). The CDR3 has 14 amino acids. Trimming took 3 bases from V and 2 from J, leaving 8 bases between them. In germline, CDR1 is LNHDA, CDR2 SQIVND (reference sequence). Here the CDR3 reads CASSMAGGNQPQHF. CDR3 DNA: TGTGCCAGTAGTATGGCAGGGGGCAATCAGCCCCAGCATTTT.

The chain combines TRBV5-1 with TRBJ1-2; D unclear. Germline V gene lookup returns CDR1 SGHRS and CDR2 YFSETQ. V was cut by 1 base and J by 10 bases, with 11 bases left in between. The CDR3 runs 12 residues. The CDR3 sequence: CASSLSSADYTF. CDR3 coding DNA: TGCGCCAGCAGCTTGTCGTCAGCGGACTACACCTTC.

The chain joins TRBV29-1 to TRBJ2-2; 7 bases map to TRBD2. Germline V gene lookup returns CDR1 SQVTM and CDR2 ANQGSEA. The CDR3 is 14 amino acids. V lost 5 bases to trimming and J lost 1 base; unmatched junction nucleotides: 4. CDR3: CSVRSSGNTGELFF. The CDR3 DNA follows: TGCAGCGTTCGATCTAGCGGGAACACCGGGGAGCTGTTTTTT.

This clone was seen a single time. The CDR3 nucleotides are TGTGCCAGCAGTTTAACTCAAAGCGCAGATACGCAGTATTTT. It translates to CASSLTQSADTQYF. The gene calls are TRBV27 and TRBJ2-3; D not certain. V shed 2 bases and J shed 4 bases, with 10 bases lying between them. Germline V gene data show CDR1 as MNHEY and CDR2 as SMNVEV (reference sequence). The CDR3 loop spans 14 amino acids.

This chain joins TRBV12-3 or TRBV12-4 and TRBJ2-1; 8 bases are a match to TRBD2. Trimming cost V 3 bases and J 8 bases; bases outside gene matches: 3. The CDR3 runs to 13 residues. CDR3 region: CASSFSGGDEQFF. Here the CDR3 DNA reads TGTGCCAGCAGTTTCAGCGGGGGTGATGAGCAGTTCTTC.

The V and J genes are TRBV3-1 (or the pseudogene TRBV3-2) and TRBJ2-3; D ambiguous. This CDR3 has 15 residues. The V gene's germline CDR1 is LGHDT and CDR2 YNNKEL (reference sequence). Trimming removed 0 bases from V and 1 base from J, with 8 bases in between. CDR3 sequence: CASSQEEWGTDTQYF. The CDR3, as DNA: TGTGCCAGCAGCCAAGAGGAGTGGGGCACAGATACGCAGTATTTT.

This clone was observed a few times. Here the CDR3 DNA reads TGCAGCGTTGGGGGTAACGGGAAGGATCAGCCCCAGCATTTT. It yields the protein CSVGGNGKDQPQHF. The rearrangement uses TRBV29-1 and TRBJ1-5; D not resolved. Looked up from germline, CDR1 is SQVTM and CDR2 is ANQGSEA. The CDR3 runs to 14 residues. V was shortened by 4 bases and J by 5 bases, with 15 bases between the two germline ends.

This clone was seen more than once but under ten times. Here the CDR3 DNA reads TGTGCCAGCAGCCAAGAGACAGGGCCCCAGGCTGAAGCTTTCTTT. Translated, it gives CASSQETGPQAEAFF. V is TRBV3-1 (or the pseudogene TRBV3-2) and J is TRBJ1-1; 7 bases line up with TRBD1. This CDR3 region has 15 residues. V lost 0 bases to trimming and J lost 6 bases; unmatched junction nucleotides: 7. Looked up from germline, CDR1 is LGHDT and CDR2 is YNNKEL (reference sequence).